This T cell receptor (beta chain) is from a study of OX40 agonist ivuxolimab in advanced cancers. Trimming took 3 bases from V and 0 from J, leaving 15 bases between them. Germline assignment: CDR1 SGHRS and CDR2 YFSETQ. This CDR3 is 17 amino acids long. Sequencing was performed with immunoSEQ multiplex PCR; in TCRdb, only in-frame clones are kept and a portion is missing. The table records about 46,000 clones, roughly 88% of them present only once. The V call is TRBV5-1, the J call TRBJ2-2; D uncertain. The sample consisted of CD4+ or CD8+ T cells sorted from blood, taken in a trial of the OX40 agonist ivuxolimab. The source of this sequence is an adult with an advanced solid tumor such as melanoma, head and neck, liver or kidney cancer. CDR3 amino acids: CASSSGVATSNTGELFF. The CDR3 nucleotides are TGCGCCAGCAGCTCTGGCGTCGCGACCTCGAACACCGGGGAGCTGTTTTTT.